This T cell receptor beta chain was captured by sequencing in a study of early T cells in non-severe SARS-CoV-2 infection. Study results and limitations: In VDJdb matching, anti-spike CD8 responses were favored while private and CD4 specificities went missing.

A few counts support this clonotype. Its antigen is not identified. Individual cDNA molecules each received unique molecular identifiers attached to them. One entry per CDR3 protein results from TCRdb running MiXCR on the 5' RACE reads. The sample shows about 80,000 distinct CDR3 sequences, 14% of them seen only once. The receptor's source is an adult who was a healthcare worker with PCR-confirmed SARS-CoV-2 infection or an uninfected control (not recorded which). What was sequenced was whole blood.

Here the CDR3 DNA reads TGTGCCAGCATGACTACGGCATTACCCTTAAGCGGGGGATCCTACAATGAGCAGTTCTTC. This encodes CASMTTALPLSGGSYNEQFF. The V and J genes are TRBV2 and TRBJ2-1; TRBD2 matches 8 bases. This CDR3 has 20 amino acids. V lost 7 bases to trimming and J lost 1 base; unmatched junction nucleotides: 21. In germline, CDR1 is SNHLY, CDR2 FYNNEI. Combining the CDR3 with reference TRBV2 and TRBJ2-1 gives the whole variable domain EPEVTQTPSHQVTQMGQEVILRCVPISNHLYFYWYRQILGQKVEFLVSFYNNEISEKSEIFDDQFSVERPDGSNFTLKIRSTKLEDSAMYFCASMTTALPLSGGSYNEQFFGPGTRLTVL.